In this sample, the clone carrying this T cell receptor beta chain turned up a few times. The target antigen is unknown. Germline V gene data show CDR1 as MNHNS and CDR2 as SASEGT. The CDR3 is made up of 13 amino acids. The trim removed 9 bases at V and 5 bases at J, leaving 6 bases unmatched. Treatment noted: roughly 11-day PBMC culture with coronavirus spike peptide pools or control peptides (ViraFEST assay). These CD4+ T cells came from roughly eleven-day cultures by negative selection. The Oncomine TCR Beta short-read assay generated sequence data from the DNA of cultured CD4+ T cells. Cultures of CD4+ T cells served as the source for extracting genomic DNA. TCRdb fed the PCR reads into MiXCR, producing one record per CDR3 protein. In the table there are some 15,000 distinct CDR3 sequences, 52% of which are singletons. The data are from a study of vaccination and CD4 T cells after COVID-19. Overall study: Participants were given two doses of BNT162b2 or mRNA-1273 vaccine. Overlapping spike peptides of SARS-CoV-2, HCoV-NL63, HCoV-OC43 and HCoV-229E were used, and cells were stimulated with them.

J is TRBJ1-5 and V is TRBV6-1; TRBD1 matches at 8 bases. The origin of this receptor is a human donor who had recovered from COVID-19. Source material: CD4+ T cells from blood, cultured in vitro. The CDR3 region is CASTGGVDQPQHF. DNA of the CDR3: TGTGCCAGTACAGGGGGGGTGGATCAGCCCCAGCATTTT.